This T cell receptor (beta chain) is drawn from a study of blood T cells in healthy people across ages. Using a J-beta primer mix together with a sample-barcoded 5' primer, a second PCR was run for roughly 6 to 12 cycles. TCRdb re-analysed the 5' RACE reads in MiXCR, keeping a single row per CDR3 protein. The top ten hold roughly 24% of the sample, which has around 600,000 distinct CDR3 sequences, 47% seen once. This clonotype was observed many times. This clonotype was sampled from a man older than 75 in good health. Sequences were obtained from blood.

CDR3 amino acids: CASTPLPKAEQYF. CDR3 in DNA: TGTGCCAGCACTCCGCTTCCCAAAGCCGAGCAGTACTTC. The rearrangement joins TRBV6-6 to TRBJ2-7; D gene uncertain. The V end lost 7 bases, the J end lost 6 bases, and 16 bases lay between the germline ends. Germline assignment: CDR1 MNHNY and CDR2 SVGAGI (reference sequence). The CDR3 is 13 residues long.